The clone carrying this T cell receptor (beta chain) was seen ten or more times. What it recognizes is unknown. Any patient presenting with uncontrolled infection, other autoimmune disease, pregnancy or lactation was left out. Used for diagnoses were clinical symptoms, serum thyroxine and TRAb, thyroid ultrasound and orbital computed tomography. The data originate from a study of T cells in Graves' hyperthyroidism and ophthalmopathy. Overall study results and limits: Blood held most thyroid clonotypes expanded above 0.001 frequency. Researchers report that a 13 V-J model separated ophthalmopathy from stable hyperthyroidism.

Amplification yielded TCR beta CDR3 regions, with RNA transcripts as the source. The TCR CDR3 first-round RT-PCR relied on the HTBI primer set. One entry per CDR3 protein, called by TCRdb with MiXCR from the multiplex PCR reads. Of about 570,000 distinct CDR3 sequences in the sample, roughly 50% were seen once. CDR1 is PRHDT and CDR2 is FYEKMQ in the germline V gene (reference sequence). The V gene lost 3 bases and the J gene lost 9 bases, with 14 bases spanning the gap. The CDR3 contains 13 residues. The J gene is TRBJ1-1, the V gene TRBV13; possible D gene TRBD1, 5 bases. The receptor comes from an adult woman with Graves' disease, either hyperthyroidism or ophthalmopathy (not recorded which). What was sequenced was peripheral blood or thyroid tissue (not recorded which). This CDR3 is CASSFPGRQKAFF. Here the CDR3 DNA reads TGTGCCAGCAGCTTTCCTGGGCGACAGAAAGCTTTCTTT.